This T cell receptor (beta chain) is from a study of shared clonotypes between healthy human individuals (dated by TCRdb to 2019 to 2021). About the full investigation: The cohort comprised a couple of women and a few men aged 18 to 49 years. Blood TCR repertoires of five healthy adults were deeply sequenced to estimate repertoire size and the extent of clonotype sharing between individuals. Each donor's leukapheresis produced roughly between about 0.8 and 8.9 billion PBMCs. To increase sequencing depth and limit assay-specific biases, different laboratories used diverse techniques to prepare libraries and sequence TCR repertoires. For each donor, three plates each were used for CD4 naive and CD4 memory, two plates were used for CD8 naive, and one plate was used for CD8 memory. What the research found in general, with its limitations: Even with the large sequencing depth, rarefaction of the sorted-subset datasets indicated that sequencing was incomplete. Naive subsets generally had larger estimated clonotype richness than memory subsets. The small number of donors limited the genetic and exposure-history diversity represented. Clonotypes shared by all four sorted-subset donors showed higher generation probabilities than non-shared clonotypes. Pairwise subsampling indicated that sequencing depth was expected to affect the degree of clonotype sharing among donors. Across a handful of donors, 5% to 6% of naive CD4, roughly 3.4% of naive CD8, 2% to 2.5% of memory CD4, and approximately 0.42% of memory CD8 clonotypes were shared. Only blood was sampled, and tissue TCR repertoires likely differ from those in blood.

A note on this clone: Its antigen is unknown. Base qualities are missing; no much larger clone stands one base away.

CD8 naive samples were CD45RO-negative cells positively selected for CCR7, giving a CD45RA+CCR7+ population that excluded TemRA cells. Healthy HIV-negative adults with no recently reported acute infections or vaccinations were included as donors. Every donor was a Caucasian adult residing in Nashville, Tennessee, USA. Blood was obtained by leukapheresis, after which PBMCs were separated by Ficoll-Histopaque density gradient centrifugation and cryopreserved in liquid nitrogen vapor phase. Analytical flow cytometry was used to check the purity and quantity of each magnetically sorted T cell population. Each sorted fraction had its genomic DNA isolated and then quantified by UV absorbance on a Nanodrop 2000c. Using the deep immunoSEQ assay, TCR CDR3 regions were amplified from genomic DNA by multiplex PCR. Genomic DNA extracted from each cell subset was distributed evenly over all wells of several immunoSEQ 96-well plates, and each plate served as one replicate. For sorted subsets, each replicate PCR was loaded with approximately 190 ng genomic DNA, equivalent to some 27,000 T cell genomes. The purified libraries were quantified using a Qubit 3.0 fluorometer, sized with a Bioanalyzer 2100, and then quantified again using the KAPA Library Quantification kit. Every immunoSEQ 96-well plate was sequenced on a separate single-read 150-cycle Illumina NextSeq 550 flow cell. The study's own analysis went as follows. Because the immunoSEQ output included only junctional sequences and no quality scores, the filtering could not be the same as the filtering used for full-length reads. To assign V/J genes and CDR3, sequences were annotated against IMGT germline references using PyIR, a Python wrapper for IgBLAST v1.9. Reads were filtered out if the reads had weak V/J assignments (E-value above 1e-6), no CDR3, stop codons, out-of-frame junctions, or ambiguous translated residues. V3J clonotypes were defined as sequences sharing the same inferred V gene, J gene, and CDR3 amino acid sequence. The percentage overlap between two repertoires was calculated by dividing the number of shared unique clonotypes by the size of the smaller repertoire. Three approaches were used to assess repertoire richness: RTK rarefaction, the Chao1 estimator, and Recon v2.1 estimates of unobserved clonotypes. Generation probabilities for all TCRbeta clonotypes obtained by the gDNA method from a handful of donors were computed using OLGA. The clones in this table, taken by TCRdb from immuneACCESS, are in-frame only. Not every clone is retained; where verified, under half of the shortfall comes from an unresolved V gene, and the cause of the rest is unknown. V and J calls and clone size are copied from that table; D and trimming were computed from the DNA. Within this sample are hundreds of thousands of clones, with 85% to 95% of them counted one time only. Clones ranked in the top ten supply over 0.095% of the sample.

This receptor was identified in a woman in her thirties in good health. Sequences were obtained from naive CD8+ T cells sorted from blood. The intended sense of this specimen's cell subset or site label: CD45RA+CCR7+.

The CDR3 here reads CASRGTSGRAEVDTQYF. The bases are TGTGCCAGCAGAGGGACTAGCGGGAGGGCCGAGGTAGATACGCAGTATTTT. The chain is assembled from TRBV2 and TRBJ2-3, with 16 bases aligning to TRBD2. Trimmed from V: 6 bases; trimmed from J: 5 bases; junction bases lacking a gene match: 8. The germline V gene supplies CDR1 SNHLY and CDR2 FYNNEI. Measured from the cysteine to the phenylalanine, the CDR3 is 17 residues long. Just the 51-base CDR3 DNA is kept, in frame starting at base 1.